Presented here are 17 T cell receptor beta chains from one specimen sequenced in a study of shared clonotypes between healthy human individuals. CD45RO-negative, CCR7-positively selected cells formed the naive CD8 fraction, excluding terminally differentiated effector memory CD45RA+ cells. TCRdb keeps only in-frame clones here, not all; method: immunoSEQ multiplex PCR. Here the sample spans about 2 million clones, approximately 94% being singletons. Sequencing was done on a sample of naive CD8+ T cells sorted from blood. These receptors were taken from a man in his late teens or twenties in good health.

The V call is TRBV4-3, the J call TRBJ1-4; TRBD1 aligns across 7 bases. Trimming cost V 3 bases and J 0 bases; bases outside gene matches: 13. Per germline, CDR1 LGHNA and CDR2 YSLEER. The length of the CDR3 is 19 residues. The CDR3 nucleotides read TGCGCCAGCAGCCACGGGGGGACAGAAAGCAGTGCAACTAATGAAAAACTGTTTTTT. This translates into CASSHGGTESSATNEKLFF.

The chain recombines TRBV30 with TRBJ2-7; 9 positions agree with TRBD2. Germline V lookup: CDR1 GTSNPN, CDR2 SVGIG (reference sequence). J lost 2 bases, V lost 1 base, and 6 bases had no gene match. The CDR3 runs to 15 residues. The CDR3 region is CAWSGSAGGPYEQYF. Here the CDR3 DNA reads TGTGCCTGGAGTGGGTCAGCGGGAGGCCCCTACGAGCAGTACTTC.

With respect to this clone: Other DNA sequences in the sample encode the same CDR3. The rearrangement joins TRBV6-1 to TRBJ2-7; D remains ambiguous. The V end was cut by 1 base, the J end by 4 bases, with 5 bases between. The CDR3 has 12 amino acids. The V gene's germline CDR1 is MNHNS and CDR2 SASEGT. This CDR3 is CASSEVGYEQYF. In DNA form, the CDR3 reads TGTGCCAGCAGTGAAGTAGGGTACGAGCAGTACTTC.

The rearrangement links TRBV18 to TRBJ1-3; D perhaps matches TRBD1 (5 bases). The CDR3 extends over 14 amino acids. The V gene lost 0 bases and the J gene lost 3 bases, with 6 bases spanning the gap. Germline CDR1 and CDR2: KGHSH and LQKENI. The DNA for the CDR3 is TGTGCCAGCTCACCACCAGGGGTTGGAAACACCATATATTTT. Protein product: CASSPPGVGNTIYF.

V is TRBV2 and J is TRBJ2-1; 10 nucleotides align to TRBD1. This CDR3 comprises 15 residues. After removal of 6 bases from V and 4 bases from J, the junction contained 6 bases not matched to a gene. CDR1 is SNHLY, CDR2 FYNNEI, per germline. In DNA form, the CDR3 reads TGTGCCAGCAGGCCCGGGACAGGGGTATACAATGAGCAGTTCTTC. Translation: CASRPGTGVYNEQFF.

The rearrangement uses TRBV29-1 and TRBJ2-7, with D maybe TRBD1 (5 bases). Trimming stripped 7 bases from V and 6 bases from J, with 16 bases between. The CDR3 is 12 residues long. Germline V lookup: CDR1 SQVTM, CDR2 ANQGSEA. The CDR3 protein is CSAQGGFGEQYF. As DNA, the CDR3 is TGCAGCGCCCAGGGTGGGTTCGGCGAGCAGTACTTC.

V usage is TRBV4-3 and J usage is TRBJ1-1; 12 bases are a match to TRBD1. Germline lookup yields CDR1 LGHNA and CDR2 YSLEER. CDR3 length: 18 amino acids. The trim removed 5 bases at V and 1 base at J, leaving 11 bases unmatched. This chain's CDR3 is CASSWGQGAVSGNTEAFF. The CDR3 nucleotides are TGCGCCAGCAGCTGGGGACAGGGGGCAGTTAGTGGGAACACTGAAGCTTTCTTT.

The rearrangement uses TRBV7-9 and TRBJ2-7, with D hard to call. Trimming stripped 5 bases from V and 3 bases from J, with 17 bases between. The CDR3 covers 15 residues. Germline V gene sequence: CDR1 SEHNR, CDR2 FQNEAQ (reference sequence). Here the CDR3 DNA reads TGTGCCAGCAGCCGAATATCCTCTACCGACTACGAGCAGTACTTC. This encodes CASSRISSTDYEQYF. Drawing the rest from reference TRBV7-9 and TRBJ2-7, the complete variable domain is DTGVSQNPRHKITKRGQNVTFRCDPISEHNRLYWYRQTLGQGPEFLTYFQNEAQLEKSRLLSDRFSAERPKGSFSTLEIQRTEQGDSAMYLCASSRISSTDYEQYFGPGTRLTVT.

This rearrangement joins TRBV27 to TRBJ1-1, with D hard to call. CDR3 length: 14 amino acids. In germline, CDR1 is MNHEY, CDR2 SMNVEV (reference sequence). V was trimmed by 7 bases and J by 0 bases, leaving 12 bases between them. CDR3 in amino acids: CASNKDSMNTEAFF. For the CDR3, the DNA is TGTGCCAGCAATAAGGATTCCATGAACACTGAAGCTTTCTTT.

J is TRBJ2-7 and V is TRBV2; tentatively, D is TRBD2 (6 bases). The CDR3 is 15 amino acids. Germline loops: CDR1 SNHLY, CDR2 FYNNEI. Trimming left V 2 bases short and J 0 bases short, with 11 bases between. CDR3 amino acids: CASSEIAGSSYEQYF. In DNA form, the CDR3 reads TGTGCCAGCAGTGAAATTGCGGGAAGCTCCTACGAGCAGTACTTC.

The gene calls are TRBV7-9 and TRBJ2-3; D gene ambiguous. Germline V lookup: CDR1 SEHNR, CDR2 FQNEAQ (reference sequence). Trimming shortened V by 1 base and J by 6 bases, and 5 bases separated the two germline ends. CDR3 length: 12 amino acids. In nucleotides, the CDR3 is TGTGCCAGCAGCTTAGAATGGGATACGCAGTATTTT. Its protein is CASSLEWDTQYF.

The V call is TRBV19, the J call TRBJ1-6; D is unclear. The ends were cut back, 1 base at V and 2 bases at J, with 6 bases in the middle. This CDR3 comprises 15 residues. Germline V gene lookup returns CDR1 LNHDA and CDR2 SQIVND (reference sequence). CDR3 protein: CASSIAAAYNSPLHF. CDR3 DNA sequence: TGTGCCAGTAGTATAGCGGCGGCCTATAATTCACCCCTCCACTTT. Drawing the rest from reference TRBV19 and TRBJ1-6, the complete variable domain is DGGITQSPKYLFRKEGQNVTLSCEQNLNHDAMYWYRQDPGQGLRLIYYSQIVNDFQKGDIAEGYSVSREKKESFPLTVTSAQKNPTAFYLCASSIAAAYNSPLHFGNGTRLTVT.

This rearrangement joins TRBV9 to TRBJ1-5; no clear D. V was cut by 0 bases and J by 8 bases, with 12 bases left in between. This CDR3 has 14 residues. Germline V gene data show CDR1 as SGDLS and CDR2 as YYNGEE. CDR3 DNA sequence: TGTGCCAGCAGCGTAGGTGGCACCGAGGAGCCCCAGCATTTT. Amino acid sequence: CASSVGGTEEPQHF.

This chain joins TRBV6-6 and TRBJ1-2, with a tentative D call TRBD1 (6 bases). The CDR3 runs 13 residues. Germline CDR1 and CDR2: MNHNY and SVGAGI (reference sequence). Deletions cut 9 bases from V and 3 bases from J, with 14 bases between. The CDR3 nucleotides are TGTGCCAGTTTGGACAGTTTCGACTATGGCTACACCTTC. Translated: CASLDSFDYGYTF.

The rearrangement joins TRBV4-1 to TRBJ1-1, with 7 bases fitting TRBD1. Trimming at V came to 0 bases and at J to 1 base, leaving 5 bases not matched to a gene. The CDR3 runs 16 residues. Germline lookup yields CDR1 MGHRA and CDR2 YSYEKL. The CDR3 nucleotides read TGCGCCAGCAGCCAAGATGAAGGGACAGAGAACACTGAAGCTTTCTTT. This translates into CASSQDEGTENTEAFF.

Worth noting for this clone: Other DNA sequences in this specimen translate into the identical CDR3. The CDR3 protein is CASSLLGGSPLHF. The DNA of the CDR3 is TGTGCCAGCAGTTTACTAGGGGGATCACCCCTCCACTTT. This chain connects TRBV28 to TRBJ1-6, with D possibly being TRBD1 (6 bases). With 2 bases removed from V and 10 bases from J, the gap between germline ends came to 9 bases. Germline CDR1 reads MDHEN; CDR2 reads SYDVKM. The CDR3 spans 13 residues.

Points on this clone: Other nucleotide sequences from this sample produce the same CDR3. The chain carries TRBV13 and TRBJ1-1, with D uncertain. In germline, CDR1 is PRHDT, CDR2 FYEKMQ (reference sequence). CDR3 length equals 13 residues. The ends were cut back, 1 base at V and 0 bases at J, with 3 bases in the middle. CDR3 protein: CASSLAVNTEAFF. CDR3 nucleotide sequence: TGTGCCAGCAGCTTAGCCGTGAACACTGAAGCTTTCTTT.